These 18 T cell receptor beta chains were sequenced from one sample in a study of lymphopenia after photon versus proton radiotherapy. Repertoires were generated with immunoSEQ multiplex PCR, while TCRdb's copy carries only in-frame clones and drops some. This sample has over 50,000 clones, with around 87% found just once. Sequenced here: peripheral blood, sampled from a patient treated with photon-based radiotherapy. The receptors shown here come from a man aged 35 to 55 with gastric cancer.

This clone has a handful of counts. Other DNA sequences in this specimen translate into the identical CDR3. This sequence joins TRBV2 and TRBJ1-5; the D is unclear. Germline CDR1 is SNHLY and CDR2 is FYNNEI. V was clipped by 6 bases and J by 0 bases, with 3 bases between them. The CDR3 spans 12 residues. DNA for the CDR3: TGTGCCAGCAGCGATAGCAATCAGCCCCAGCATTTT. Amino acid sequence: CASSDSNQPQHF.

The chain is built from TRBV19 and TRBJ1-2; D call uncertain. This CDR3 has 14 amino acids. The germline V gene has CDR1 LNHDA and CDR2 SQIVND (reference sequence). V was trimmed by 6 bases and J by 5 bases, leaving 16 bases between them. CDR3 loop: CASSKREGYYGYTF. The CDR3 region has the DNA TGTGCCAGTAGCAAACGGGAGGGCTATTATGGCTACACCTTC. The whole variable domain, remainder taken from reference TRBV19 and TRBJ1-2, is DGGITQSPKYLFRKEGQNVTLSCEQNLNHDAMYWYRQDPGQGLRLIYYSQIVNDFQKGDIAEGYSVSREKKESFPLTVTSAQKNPTAFYLCASSKREGYYGYTFGSGTRLTVV.

The V gene is TRBV7-3, the J gene TRBJ1-6; D gene ambiguous. In germline, CDR1 is SGHTA, CDR2 FQGTGA. The V gene lost 3 bases and the J gene lost 8 bases, with 5 bases spanning the gap. This CDR3 has 12 residues. The CDR3 spells CASSLQDSPLHF. Written as DNA, the CDR3 is TGTGCCAGCAGCTTGCAGGATTCACCCCTCCACTTT.

The rearrangement links TRBV2 to TRBJ1-2; D gene unclear. The CDR3 loop spans 13 amino acids. Trimming pared 3 bases from V and 3 bases from J, leaving 8 bases between. Germline V lookup: CDR1 SNHLY, CDR2 FYNNEI. CDR3 residues: CASSDGRDYGYTF. The CDR3 bases are TGTGCCAGCAGTGATGGCAGAGACTATGGCTACACCTTC.

The rearrangement links TRBV7-2 to TRBJ2-1; 9 bases map to TRBD2. The CDR3 runs to 15 residues. Unmatched junction bases numbered 13, after V lost 7 bases and J lost 9 bases. Germline lookup yields CDR1 SGHTA and CDR2 FQGNSA. CDR3 sequence reads: CASIASRRGGSEQFF. CDR3 DNA sequence: TGTGCCAGCATCGCAAGCAGGCGGGGGGGAAGTGAGCAGTTCTTC.

This clone was found a few times. J is TRBJ1-1 and V is TRBV5-1; D might be TRBD1 (6 bases). The CDR3 loop spans 16 amino acids. V was cut by 4 bases and J by 1 base, with 17 bases left in between. The germline CDR1 and CDR2 sequences are SGHRS and YFSETQ. As DNA, the CDR3 is TGCGCCAGCAGCGTCCTCGGGGGCTCGCCGAACACTGAAGCTTTCTTT. It yields the protein CASSVLGGSPNTEAFF.

This clone occurred a few times. The rearrangement links TRBV15 to TRBJ1-5; a weak D match, TRBD1 (5 bases). The CDR3 contains 15 residues. The V and J ends lost 3 bases and 0 bases respectively, with 9 bases between them. Germline CDR1 LNHNV, CDR2 YYDKDF (reference sequence). The CDR3 DNA reads TGTGCCACCAGCAGCGACAGAGCTAGCAATCAGCCCCAGCATTTT. Its protein product is CATSSDRASNQPQHF.

This clone came up a few times. The J gene is TRBJ1-1, the V gene TRBV30; D unresolved. The V end lost 5 bases, the J end lost 0 bases, and 7 bases lay between the germline ends. Germline V gene data show CDR1 as GTSNPN and CDR2 as SVGIG (reference sequence). The CDR3 contains 12 residues. The CDR3: CAWSDMNTEAFF. The CDR3 DNA sequence: TGTGCCTGGTCTGATATGAACACTGAAGCTTTCTTT.

The rearrangement links TRBV7-6 to TRBJ1-2; 7 nucleotides line up with TRBD1. The germline CDR1 and CDR2 sequences are SGHVS and FNYEAQ. J gave up 8 bases and V 0 bases, and 6 bases lay outside the gene matches. This CDR3 contains 14 residues. CDR3 amino acids: CASSLANQGDGYTF. The DNA of the CDR3 is TGTGCCAGCAGCTTAGCCAACCAGGGGGACGGCTACACCTTC.

CDR3 in amino acids: CASSPGQALSPLHF. The CDR3, as DNA: TGCGCCAGCAGCCCGGGACAGGCCCTTTCACCCCTCCACTTT. The chain employs TRBV5-1 and TRBJ1-6, with TRBD1 identical over 8 bases. From germline, CDR1 is SGHRS and CDR2 YFSETQ. The ends lost 4 bases at V and 9 bases at J; junction bases unmatched: 6. This CDR3 is built from 14 residues.

To note about this clone: Other nucleotide sequences from this sample produce the same CDR3. The chain has TRBV10-3 and TRBJ2-2; TRBD2 aligns across 7 bases. CDR1 is ENHRY and CDR2 is SYGVKD in the germline V gene. The trim removed 2 bases at V and 5 bases at J, leaving 2 bases unmatched. This CDR3 is 14 amino acids long. CDR3 loop: CAISERGGTGELFF. CDR3 bases: TGTGCCATCAGTGAGCGCGGGGGAACCGGGGAGCTGTTTTTT.

The chain links TRBV7-8 to TRBJ1-5, with TRBD1 as a possible D gene (5 bases). CDR1 and CDR2 from the germline V gene are SGHVS and FQNEAQ. V was clipped by 4 bases and J by 4 bases, with 8 bases between them. CDR3 length: 13 amino acids. The DNA of the CDR3 is TGTGCCAGCAGCTCGAGACAGAATCAGCCCCAGCATTTT. Amino acids: CASSSRQNQPQHF.

The chain uses TRBV18 and TRBJ2-2, with D perhaps TRBD2 (6 bases). There are 15 residues in the CDR3. In germline, CDR1 is KGHSH, CDR2 LQKENI. The V end lost 2 bases, the J end lost 5 bases, and 12 bases lay between the germline ends. The CDR3 sequence: CASSPDSRGTGELFF. The CDR3 nucleotides read TGTGCCAGCTCACCAGACAGCCGGGGGACCGGGGAGCTGTTTTTT. The whole variable domain, filled in from reference TRBV18 and TRBJ2-2, reads NAGVMQNPRHLVRRRGQEARLRCSPMKGHSHVYWYRQLPEEGLKFMVYLQKENIIDESGMPKERFSAEFPKEGPSILRIQQVVRGDSAAYFCASSPDSRGTGELFFGEGSRLTVL.

This clone showed up just a few times. The sample has other DNA sequences that encode this CDR3 too. This rearrangement joins TRBV7-9 to TRBJ1-1; no clear D gene. CDR3 length: 11 amino acids. V lost 2 bases to trimming and J lost 2 bases, with 0 bases between them. Germline V CDR1 and CDR2: SEHNR, FQNEAQ (reference sequence). CDR3: CASSLNTEAFF. The CDR3, as DNA: TGTGCCAGCAGCTTAAACACTGAAGCTTTCTTT. The whole variable domain, remainder taken from reference TRBV7-9 and TRBJ1-1, is DTGVSQNPRHKITKRGQNVTFRCDPISEHNRLYWYRQTLGQGPEFLTYFQNEAQLEKSRLLSDRFSAERPKGSFSTLEIQRTEQGDSAMYLCASSLNTEAFFGQGTRLTVV.

The table lists this clone with a count of one. This sequence joins TRBV19 and TRBJ2-7; 9 bases match TRBD1. This CDR3 is built from 15 residues. Trimming took 4 bases from V and 2 from J; bases not matched to a gene: 6. CDR1 is LNHDA and CDR2 is SQIVND in the germline V gene (reference sequence). CDR3 nucleotide sequence: TGTGCCAGTAGTACTAGACAGGGGGGCACCTACGAGCAGTACTTC. Its protein is CASSTRQGGTYEQYF.

The chain combines TRBV11-3 with TRBJ2-7; 7 nucleotides align to TRBD1. V lost 4 bases and J lost 5; bases outside the gene matches: 8. The germline V gene has CDR1 SGHNT and CDR2 YENEEA. The CDR3 is made up of 14 amino acids. DNA of the CDR3: TGTGCCAGCAGCTCAGGGGGACAGCTGAACGAGCAGTACTTC. It encodes CASSSGGQLNEQYF. Supplemented by reference TRBV11-3 and TRBJ2-7, the full variable domain reads EAGVVQSPRYKIIEKKQPVAFWCNPISGHNTLYWYLQNLGQGPELLIRYENEEAVDDSQLPKDRFSAERLKGVDSTLKIQPAELGDSAVYLCASSSGGQLNEQYFGPGTRLTVT.

J is TRBJ1-3 and V is TRBV18; no clear D. Germline V CDR1 and CDR2: KGHSH, LQKENI. CDR3 size: 15 residues. Trimming removed 4 bases from V and 2 bases from J, with 12 bases in between. The CDR3: CASSLPSAAGNTIYF. CDR3 DNA: TGTGCCAGCTCACTCCCCAGCGCGGCTGGAAACACCATATATTTT.

The V gene is TRBV7-7, the J gene TRBJ2-5; 8 bases agree with TRBD1. This CDR3 has 15 amino acids. Germline trimming cut 4 bases from V and 5 bases from J; bases unmatched to any gene: 9. CDR1 SSHAT and CDR2 FNYEAQ come from the germline V gene (reference sequence). DNA for the CDR3: TGTGCCAGCAGCTCCTCAGCTCACAGGGGGGAGACCCAGTACTTC. As protein: CASSSSAHRGETQYF.